The T cell receptor (beta chain) under discussion was sequenced for a study of blood T cell repertoires in COVID-19. About the research overall: The cDNA or gDNA used as material had been derived from T cells, B-cell-depleted T cells, or PBMCs.

Generated by immunoSEQ multiplex PCR, the TCRdb table keeps only in-frame clones and is missing some. The sample has approximately 99,000 clones; 70% to 90% are singletons. Source material: peripheral blood. The receptor comes from an older woman in a cohort sampled during active or convalescent COVID-19.

This CDR3 is CASSDRDRGGYTEAFF. DNA of the CDR3: TGTGCCAGCAGTGACCGGGACAGGGGAGGGTACACTGAAGCTTTCTTT. J is TRBJ1-1 and V is TRBV25-1; 10 bases are shared with TRBD1. The junction had 7 bases not matched to a gene; V was cut back by 3 bases and J by 3 bases. This CDR3 has 16 residues. Germline V lookup: CDR1 MGHDK, CDR2 SYGVNS.